This T cell receptor (beta chain) is from a study of graft-versus-host responses after intestinal transplantation (TCRdb year 2021). About the full investigation: Multivisceral, liver-intestinal, or isolated intestinal transplants were received by the recipients. Every recipient was given anti-thymocyte globulin induction, then maintenance tacrolimus and steroids for roughly 3 years. After intestinal transplantation, graft-versus-host and host-versus-graft alloreactive T cell clones were followed in the graft, circulation and bone marrow using bulk TCR-beta CDR3 sequencing. To identify alloreactive clones, pre-transplant mixed lymphocyte reaction products were sequenced and compared with unstimulated pre-transplant donor and recipient T cells. The cohort enrolled 20 to 30 intestinal transplant recipients, one of whom was a retransplant, and a few patients without pretransplant specimens were excluded. Donor T cell macrochimerism was defined as a peak of at least 4% donor T cells among recipient peripheral blood mononuclear cells. Rather than being sequenced by the commercial service, samples from a few later patients were sequenced in-house on an Illumina MiSeq and processed with MiXCR.

The germline V gene (reference sequence) supplies CDR1 SEHNR and CDR2 FQNEAQ. The cysteine opens and the phenylalanine closes a CDR3 of 17 amino acids. The sequence is cut down to CDR3 DNA, 51 bases in frame from base 1. V is clipped by 5 bases and J by 2 bases, and the sequence between their germline boundaries is 22 bases long. What the time point label conveys for this sample: cells obtained before transplantation from donor or recipient. CD3+CD4+ and CD3+CD8+ populations were FACS-sorted from unstimulated pre-transplant donor and recipient cells taken from spleen or lymph nodes. Library preparation employed the immunoSEQ multiplex PCR assay. For most patients, genomic DNA was isolated with the Qiagen DNeasy Blood and Tissue Kit and shipped frozen to Adaptive Biotechnologies for TCR sequencing. For most patients, high-throughput TCR-beta CDR3 sequencing of genomic DNA was performed by Adaptive Biotechnologies. On the authors' methods: TCR sequencing data for around 20 patients were retrieved from Adaptive's ImmunoSEQ software; three other patients were processed with MiXCR and VDJtools. To correct CD4 versus CD8 sorting errors, any sequence found in both subsets at a frequency ratio below 5:1 was removed. CDR3 nucleotide sequences shared by donor and recipient were removed because the origin of these sequences could not be assigned. To be classed as alloreactive, a clone needed at least 2-fold expansion over unstimulated cells and a minimum CFSE-low frequency of 0.002% (template counts) or 0.001% (read counts). A clone was considered mappable if detected in the sequenced pre-transplant spleen, lymph node, or MLR CFSE-low populations of the donor or recipient. The cumulative frequency of alloreactive clones was calculated as a percentage of all sequences, weighted by copy number. The immuneACCESS repertoire file appears here via TCRdb, limited to in-frame rearrangements. These files lack a portion of the clones; in checked studies, under half of the deficit traces to unresolved V genes, and the cause of the others is not known. For V, J and clone size, that table is used; D and trimming come from the DNA. The sample contains about 120,000 clones, approximately 92% of them found a single time. Of the sample, 0.09% to 0.15% is held by the ten largest clones.

Overall results and qualifications from the work: GvH clones turned up in recipient bone marrow, with some appearing earlier in ileal mucosa or blood, a pattern consistent with an intestinal mucosal origin. Patients with donor T cell macrochimerism had high GvH to HvG T cell clonal ratios in their allografts. The relatively low number and heterogeneity of intestinal transplant patients limited the conclusions. Early after transplant, peak levels of circulating GvH clones were found to be associated with declines in HvG clones.

As concerns this clone: It lacks a known antigen. Base qualities are not at hand, and no much larger clone is one base apart.

This sequence originates from a human donor who received an intestinal transplant. Recombination connected TRBV7-9 to TRBJ2-7, with the D gene call left open. Specimen: unstimulated CD4+ T cells sorted from spleen or lymph node cells, collected before intestinal transplant. The bases read TGTGCCAGCAGCCCAATTATATCAGGATCCGCTCCCTACGAGCAGTACTTC. This codes for CASSPIISGSAPYEQYF.